These 16 T cell receptor beta chains came from one sample sequenced in a study of blood T cell repertoires in COVID-19 (dated by TCRdb to 2018 to 2021). Library preparation was by the immunoSEQ multiplex PCR assay. Drawn from immuneACCESS, this table holds only the in-frame rearrangements with V and J called that TCRdb kept. Clones are partly lost; checked studies trace under half to an unresolved V gene and leave the rest unexplained. This sample comprises 400,000 or so clones, about 92% of them detected only once. Less than 0.75% of the sample goes to the ten largest clones. Sequenced: PBMCs or T cells enriched from blood (not recorded which). Receptor source: a man between 18 and 35 years old who had recovered from COVID-19.

This clone was seen only once. The V call is TRBV2, the J call TRBJ2-7; D is possibly TRBD1 (5 bases). Germline lookup yields CDR1 SNHLY and CDR2 FYNNEI. CDR3 length equals 11 residues. The V gene lost 6 bases and the J gene lost 11 bases, with 14 bases spanning the gap. The CDR3 protein is CASSPFAGKYF. The CDR3, as DNA: TGTGCCAGCAGCCCGTTCGCAGGGAAGTACTTC.

This rearrangement joins TRBV6-5 to TRBJ1-6; 7 nucleotides agree with TRBD1. Germline V gene sequence: CDR1 MNHEY, CDR2 SVGAGI. This CDR3 is 15 amino acids long. V shed 6 bases and J 7 bases; nucleotides not matched to a gene: 9. CDR3 coding DNA: TGTGCCAGCAGCAATTCAGGGGGAGAGAATTCACCCCTCCACTTT. Protein sequence: CASSNSGGENSPLHF.

This chain connects TRBV10-3 to TRBJ2-1; 14 nucleotides agree with TRBD2. The J segment lost 5 bases and the V segment lost 4 bases, leaving 4 bases of the junction unmatched. Germline values: CDR1 ENHRY, CDR2 SYGVKD. The CDR3 totals 16 residues. The CDR3 protein is CAISAGTSGGHNEQFF. CDR3 nucleotides: TGTGCCATCAGTGCTGGGACTAGCGGGGGCCACAATGAGCAGTTCTTC.

The chain is built from TRBV10-3 and TRBJ1-2; TRBD1 matches 12 bases. The junction had 18 bases not matched to a gene; V was cut back by 8 bases and J by 5 bases. This CDR3 is 18 amino acids long. Looked up from germline, CDR1 is ENHRY and CDR2 is SYGVKD. DNA for the CDR3: TGTGCCATCTCCGCCTTCGGGACAGGGGGCGGGCTTTCGTATGGCTACACCTTC. Its protein product is CAISAFGTGGGLSYGYTF.

The chain recombines TRBV3-1 (or the pseudogene TRBV3-2) with TRBJ1-3; no firm D call. The ends were cut back, 6 bases at V and 0 bases at J, with 3 bases in the middle. The CDR3 length is 12 residues. From germline, CDR1 is LGHDT and CDR2 YNNKEL (reference sequence). CDR3 DNA sequence: TGTGCCAGCAGTCTCTCTGGAAACACCATATATTTT. Translating gives CASSLSGNTIYF.

V gene TRBV5-3 combines with J gene TRBJ1-1; D perhaps matches TRBD1 (5 bases). TRBV5-3 is placed among ORFs of uncertain function. Between the trimmed V and J ends, which lost 4 bases and 6 bases, there was a span of 13 bases. The CDR3 is made up of 13 amino acids. CDR3 DNA: TGTGCCAGAAGCCCGACCCAGGGCCCTGAAGCTTTCTTT. It codes for CARSPTQGPEAFF.

CDR3 sequence reads: CANFRGWVPLHF. CDR3 DNA: TGTGCTAACTTCAGGGGTTGGGTACCCCTCCACTTT. The chain links TRBV9 to TRBJ1-6, with D maybe TRBD1 (6 bases). Germline assignment: CDR1 SGDLS and CDR2 YYNGEE. The CDR3 runs to 12 residues. Full variable domain (outside the CDR3, taken from reference TRBV9 and TRBJ1-6): DSGVTQTPKHLITATGQRVTLRCSPRSGDLSVYWYQQSLDQGLQFLIQYYNGEERAKGNILERFSAQQFPDLHSELNLSSLELGDSALYFCANFRGWVPLHFGNGTRLTVT.

The V call is TRBV30, the J call TRBJ2-1, with 14 bases fitting TRBD2. The CDR3 has 18 residues. Losses at the gene ends were 3 bases for V and 0 bases for J; bases not matched to a gene: 7. The germline V gene encodes CDR1 GTSNPN and CDR2 SVGIG (reference sequence). The CDR3 sequence: CAWRRGLAGANSYNEQFF. DNA of the CDR3: TGTGCCTGGAGGAGGGGACTAGCGGGGGCAAACTCCTACAATGAGCAGTTCTTC.

The chain uses TRBV2 and TRBJ2-5; tentative D call: TRBD2 (6 bases). Germline V gives CDR1 SNHLY, CDR2 FYNNEI. With 6 bases removed from V and 7 bases from J, the gap between germline ends came to 15 bases. The CDR3 has 13 amino acids. In nucleotides, the CDR3 is TGTGCCAGCAGACCCACGGGGGAAGGGACCCAGTACTTC. Protein: CASRPTGEGTQYF.

The chain combines TRBV7-2 with TRBJ2-7; 8 bases fit TRBD2. Per the germline V gene, CDR1 is SGHTA and CDR2 is FQGNSA. This CDR3 comprises 13 residues. Unmatched junction bases numbered 13, after V lost 6 bases and J lost 12 bases. CDR3: CASSPPGGARLYF. Here the CDR3 DNA reads TGTGCCAGCAGTCCGCCGGGGGGGGCCAGGCTGTACTTC.

V usage is TRBV5-5 and J usage is TRBJ1-5; a weak D match, TRBD1 (5 bases). The CDR3 totals 18 residues. Germline lookup yields CDR1 SGHKS and CDR2 YYEKEE (reference sequence). Trimming took 0 bases from V and 0 from J, leaving 16 bases between them. DNA of the CDR3: TGTGCCAGCAGCTTGGCCCCATCAGACAGTCGTAGCAATCAGCCCCAGCATTTT. Translated, it gives CASSLAPSDSRSNQPQHF.

The chain recombines TRBV25-1 with TRBJ1-4; D possibly corresponds to TRBD1 (6 bases). Trimming removed 6 bases at V and 5 bases at J, with 16 bases between. This CDR3 is 15 amino acids long. The germline gives CDR1 MGHDK, CDR2 SYGVNS. Here the CDR3 reads CASSARGGPNEKLFF. In nucleotides, the CDR3 is TGTGCCAGCAGCGCAAGGGGGGGACCCAATGAAAAACTGTTTTTT.

The chain is built from TRBV2 and TRBJ2-5; no reliable D call. CDR3 size: 14 residues. Trimming removed 3 bases at V and 1 base at J, with 9 bases between. Germline CDR1 reads SNHLY; CDR2 reads FYNNEI. The CDR3 nucleotides are TGTGCCAGCAGTGACATGACAAGCCAAGAGACCCAGTACTTC. This translates into CASSDMTSQETQYF.

In its sample, this clone was seen a few times. The rearrangement joins TRBV5-7 to TRBJ2-3; TRBD2 is a possible D gene (5 bases). TRBV5-7 has ORF status, its function being uncertain. This CDR3 region has 19 residues. Trimming took off 1 base at V and 0 bases at J, with 21 bases between the two ends. CDR3 protein: CASSLPPNATGISTDTQYF. The CDR3 coding sequence is TGTGCCAGCAGCTTGCCTCCAAATGCCACCGGGATAAGCACAGATACGCAGTATTTT.

The J gene is TRBJ1-4, the V gene TRBV4-1, with 7 bases fitting TRBD1. V lost 6 bases, J lost 6 bases, and 16 bases stayed unmatched. The CDR3 loop spans 17 amino acids. Germline CDR1 reads MGHRA; CDR2 reads YSYEKL. CDR3 region: CASSRRIRQGGDEKLFF. DNA of the CDR3: TGCGCCAGCAGTCGGAGGATAAGACAGGGCGGTGATGAAAAACTGTTTTTT.

The genes are TRBV27 and TRBJ1-2, with D unresolved. The CDR3 loop spans 12 amino acids. V was shortened by 5 bases and J by 5 bases, with 9 bases between the two germline ends. Germline V gives CDR1 MNHEY, CDR2 SMNVEV (reference sequence). CDR3 in amino acids: CASSASGYGYTF. Here the CDR3 DNA reads TGTGCCAGCAGTGCATCCGGGTATGGCTACACCTTC.